Below, one T cell receptor beta chain is given with its context. Its antigen is not identified. From germline, CDR1 is DFQATT and CDR2 SNEGSKA (reference sequence). V was clipped by 4 bases and J by 1 base; unmatched bases: 7. This CDR3 spans 16 amino acids. This sample is drawn from a study of vaccination and CD4 T cells after COVID-19. The study, taken as a whole, reports: Only after vaccination were a median approximately 88% of convalescents' reactive clones seen. Median reactive clonotypes, those recognizing SARS-CoV-2, rose from approximately 21 to 40, not significantly.

The Oncomine TCR Beta short-read assay was applied to DNA of cultured CD4+ T cells. TCRdb itself ran the PCR reads through MiXCR, one entry per CDR3 protein. This sample carries 6,000 to 8,500 distinct CDR3 sequences, roughly four fifths of them seen once, and the ten largest clones take over 15%. Regarding treatment: roughly ten-day PBMC culture with coronavirus spike peptide pools or control peptides (ViraFEST assay). These CD4+ T cells came from roughly 11-day cultures by negative selection. The sample consisted of CD4+ T cells from blood, cultured in vitro. The TCR comes from a human donor who had recovered from COVID-19. The chain links TRBV20-1 to TRBJ2-7; 13 bases fit TRBD2. The CDR3 coding sequence is TGCAGTGCTATCGGGACTAGCGGGGCTCAATCCTACGAGCAGTACTTC. Protein: CSAIGTSGAQSYEQYF.